A single sample is the source of the 24 T cell receptor beta chains below, sequenced in a study of CD4 T cells in relation to SARS-CoV-2 and coronaviruses. No antigens are known for them. This table comes from immunoSEQ multiplex PCR, and its TCRdb copy is limited to in-frame clones, with some not included. The data contain roughly 30,000 clones, about three quarters of them singletons. Before the COVID-19 pandemic, during about 2010-2018, CD4+ T cells were taken from unexposed donors. The cells were cultured for approximately ten days before CD4+ T cells were isolated. Sequencing was done on a sample of CD4+ T cells from PBMCs, cultured in vitro. The source is a human donor in good health.

CDR3 coding DNA: TGTGCCAGCAGTTTATCCGGGACAGGGATTAATACGCAGTATTTT. Translation gives CASSLSGTGINTQYF. The genes are TRBV27 and TRBJ2-3; 9 nucleotides align to TRBD1. Looked up from germline, CDR1 is MNHEY and CDR2 is SMNVEV (reference sequence). This CDR3 contains 15 residues. Germline trimming cut 0 bases from V and 7 bases from J; bases unmatched to any gene: 5.

This clone was detected only once. The gene calls are TRBV6-6 and TRBJ2-6; perhaps TRBD1 as D (6 bases). Germline values: CDR1 MNHNY, CDR2 SVGAGI (reference sequence). Trimming took 5 bases from V and 0 from J, leaving 11 bases between them. The CDR3 spans 16 residues. For the CDR3, the DNA is TGTGCCAGCAGTCCACACAGGGTCTCTGGGGCCAACGTCCTGACTTTC. This gives the protein CASSPHRVSGANVLTF.

This rearrangement joins TRBV9 to TRBJ2-7; D is unclear. Trimming shortened V by 0 bases and J by 2 bases, and 9 bases separated the two germline ends. The CDR3 has 14 amino acids. Germline V CDR1 and CDR2: SGDLS, YYNGEE. CDR3 DNA: TGTGCCAGCAGCGTAGGTGGCGCCACCTACGAGCAGTACTTC. Its translation: CASSVGGATYEQYF.

The chain is built from TRBV11-2 and TRBJ2-1; 14 positions agree with TRBD2. The junction had 12 bases not matched to a gene; V was cut back by 5 bases and J by 6 bases. Germline V gene lookup returns CDR1 SGHAT and CDR2 FQNNGV. The length of the CDR3 is 18 residues. In DNA, the CDR3 is TGTGCCAGCAGCCCAAGTCGGACTAGCGGGAGGCCTCTCAATGAGCAGTTCTTC. This encodes CASSPSRTSGRPLNEQFF.

The chain links TRBV7-2 to TRBJ1-2; 8 bases agree with TRBD1. V gave up 5 bases and J gave up 4 bases; unmatched junction bases: 6. CDR1 is SGHTA and CDR2 is FQGNSA in the germline V gene. The CDR3 has 14 amino acids. The CDR3 region has the DNA TGTGCCAGCAGCAAACCAGGGGGCACCTATGGCTACACCTTC. Translation gives CASSKPGGTYGYTF.

This chain uses TRBV6-5 with TRBJ1-2, with D possibly being TRBD1 (5 bases). Between the trimmed V and J ends, which lost 6 bases and 5 bases, there was a span of 13 bases. The CDR3 length is 13 residues. CDR1 MNHEY and CDR2 SVGAGI come from the germline V gene. The CDR3 sequence is CASSLGTGYGYTF. The CDR3, as DNA: TGTGCCAGCAGCCTCGGGACGGGTTATGGCTACACCTTC.

This chain links TRBV28 with TRBJ2-7; 9 nucleotides line up with TRBD1. Germline-derived CDR1 and CDR2 are MDHEN and SYDVKM. This CDR3 has 15 residues. The J segment lost 2 bases and the V segment lost 2 bases, leaving 4 bases of the junction unmatched. CDR3 loop: CASSLPTGGPYEQYF. In DNA form, the CDR3 reads TGTGCCAGCAGTTTACCGACAGGGGGACCCTACGAGCAGTACTTC.

V usage is TRBV5-1 and J usage is TRBJ2-1; 7 positions agree with TRBD1. Trimming at V came to 0 bases and at J to 1 base, leaving 1 base not matched to a gene. The CDR3 loop spans 15 amino acids. Germline V gene sequence: CDR1 SGHRS, CDR2 YFSETQ. The CDR3 sequence is CASSLGQGSYNEQFF. The CDR3 DNA follows: TGCGCCAGCAGCTTGGGACAGGGATCCTACAATGAGCAGTTCTTC.

This chain connects TRBV12-3 or TRBV12-4 to TRBJ2-7; 9 nucleotides match TRBD1. The CDR3 sequence is 13 residues long. V was clipped by 7 bases and J by 6 bases; unmatched bases: 7. CDR3 in DNA: TGTGCCAGCAAACAGGGGGCGCTCCCCGAGCAGTACTTC. Translation: CASKQGALPEQYF.

The rearrangement joins TRBV4-2 to TRBJ2-7; D possibly corresponds to TRBD2 (7 bases). Germline V lookup: CDR1 LGHNA, CDR2 YNFKEQ. V was shortened by 1 base and J by 4 bases, with 11 bases between the two germline ends. The CDR3 is 14 residues long. The DNA of the CDR3 is TGTGCCAGCAGCCAAGTGGGGGGGCGTTACGAGCAGTACTTC. Translated: CASSQVGGRYEQYF.

The chain combines TRBV6-5 with TRBJ1-1; D possibly corresponds to TRBD1 (6 bases). V lost 2 bases, J lost 2 bases, and 12 bases lay in between. Looked up from germline, CDR1 is MNHEY and CDR2 is SVGAGI. This CDR3 is 15 amino acids long. The CDR3 DNA sequence: TGTGCCAGCAGTTACAGGCAGGGGTATAACACTGAAGCTTTCTTT. Translating gives CASSYRQGYNTEAFF.

V usage is TRBV7-2 and J usage is TRBJ2-7; maybe TRBD2 (6 bases). Germline CDR1 and CDR2: SGHTA and FQGNSA. The CDR3 has 14 amino acids. V shed 5 bases and J shed 4 bases, with 15 bases lying between them. The CDR3 DNA sequence: TGTGCCAGCAGCCCCCGTCGGGGGAAATACGAGCAGTACTTC. Translating gives CASSPRRGKYEQYF.

The J gene is TRBJ2-1, the V gene TRBV7-9; D gene uncertain. Deletions cut 3 bases from V and 1 base from J, with 10 bases between. Germline V gene sequence: CDR1 SEHNR, CDR2 FQNEAQ (reference sequence). The CDR3 covers 15 residues. CDR3 loop: CASSLRSNSYNEQFF. The CDR3 region has the DNA TGTGCCAGCAGCTTGCGTAGTAATTCCTACAATGAGCAGTTCTTC.

The rearrangement links TRBV23-1 to TRBJ2-7; D may match TRBD1 or TRBD2 (6 bases each). TRBV23-1 is noted as an ORF with a role that remains uncertain. The V and J ends lost 1 base and 2 bases respectively, with 15 bases between them. There are 16 residues in the CDR3. As DNA, the CDR3 is TGCGCCAGCAGTCAATTCGGGGGCAGGTGGGCCTACGAGCAGTACTTC. This encodes CASSQFGGRWAYEQYF.

The chain links TRBV28 to TRBJ2-3; a weak D match, TRBD2 (6 bases). CDR3 length equals 16 residues. CDR1 and CDR2 (germline): MDHEN, SYDVKM. Trimming cost V 3 bases and J 2 bases, with 15 bases left between them. CDR3 nucleotide sequence: TGTGCCAGCAGTTTTGTGGGAGGAAGAGCCACAGATACGCAGTATTTT. It encodes CASSFVGGRATDTQYF.

The rearrangement joins TRBV4-1 to TRBJ2-7; D is possibly TRBD2 (6 bases). Trimming stripped 1 base from V and 0 bases from J, with 10 bases between. The CDR3 sequence is 15 residues long. Germline V lookup: CDR1 MGHRA, CDR2 YSYEKL. The CDR3 region is CASSQVSSVSYEQYF. The CDR3 DNA follows: TGCGCCAGCAGCCAAGTTTCTAGCGTCTCCTACGAGCAGTACTTC.

V and J are TRBV29-1 and TRBJ2-2, with D possibly matching TRBD2 (6 bases). The CDR3 loop spans 15 amino acids. Trimming left V 1 base short and J 4 bases short, with 13 bases between. CDR1 is SQVTM, CDR2 ANQGSEA, per germline. The CDR3 DNA sequence: TGCAGCGTTGAAGGCGGGGTCAGCCCCACCGGGGAGCTGTTTTTT. It specifies CSVEGGVSPTGELFF.

The chain combines TRBV2 with TRBJ2-7, with D perhaps TRBD2 (5 bases). V was shortened by 8 bases and J by 2 bases, with 13 bases between the two germline ends. The CDR3 extends over 13 amino acids. Germline V gene sequence: CDR1 SNHLY, CDR2 FYNNEI. The CDR3 sequence: CASDGLRTYEQYF. Here the CDR3 DNA reads TGTGCCAGCGACGGACTCCGAACCTACGAGCAGTACTTC.

This clone was recorded only once. The rearrangement uses TRBV7-2 and TRBJ1-5; maybe TRBD1 (5 bases). Deletions cut 4 bases from V and 4 bases from J, with 8 bases between. CDR1 and CDR2 from the germline V gene are SGHTA and FQGNSA. The CDR3 loop spans 13 amino acids. The CDR3 sequence: CASSSQENQPQHF. The DNA for the CDR3 is TGTGCCAGCAGCTCACAGGAAAATCAGCCCCAGCATTTT.

The V and J genes are TRBV7-2 and TRBJ1-2; 8 bases are shared with TRBD1. Germline trimming cut 4 bases from V and 4 bases from J; bases unmatched to any gene: 14. Germline loops: CDR1 SGHTA, CDR2 FQGNSA. This CDR3 region has 17 residues. DNA for the CDR3: TGTGCCAGCAGCTCCCGTGGACCCGGACAGGGTACCTATGGCTACACCTTC. It is translated as CASSSRGPGQGTYGYTF.

This clone was counted once. The chain joins TRBV3-1 (or the pseudogene TRBV3-2) to TRBJ1-2; D not resolved. Germline V gives CDR1 LGHDT, CDR2 YNNKEL (reference sequence). The CDR3 is 16 amino acids. Trimming cost V 3 bases and J 2 bases, with 16 bases left between them. CDR3 sequence: CASSHSSGVPNYGYTF. The CDR3 nucleotides read TGTGCCAGCAGCCACAGTAGCGGGGTTCCCAACTATGGCTACACCTTC.

This sequence joins TRBV6-2 or TRBV6-3 and TRBJ2-7; TRBD2 matches 7 bases. The CDR3 is 12 amino acids. Trimming at V came to 5 bases and at J to 2 bases, leaving 0 bases not matched to a gene. Per the germline V gene, CDR1 is MNHEY and CDR2 is SVGEGT. The CDR3 bases are TGTGCCAGCAGTGCGGGAGCCTACGAGCAGTACTTC. This encodes CASSAGAYEQYF.

J is TRBJ2-1 and V is TRBV4-3; D remains ambiguous. CDR1 is LGHNA, CDR2 YSLEER, per germline. The germline V and J ends were trimmed by 0 bases and 8 bases, with 8 bases remaining between them. CDR3 length: 13 residues. CDR3 DNA sequence: TGCGCCAGCAGCCAAGATAATAGGTATGAGCAGTTCTTC. This gives the protein CASSQDNRYEQFF.

J is TRBJ1-1 and V is TRBV29-1; D not resolved. The CDR3 contains 13 residues. Trimming cost V 4 bases and J 1 base, with 10 bases left between them. Germline CDR1 SQVTM, CDR2 ANQGSEA. DNA of the CDR3: TGCAGCGTTGGGGGTGTTACGAACACTGAAGCTTTCTTT. This gives the protein CSVGGVTNTEAFF.